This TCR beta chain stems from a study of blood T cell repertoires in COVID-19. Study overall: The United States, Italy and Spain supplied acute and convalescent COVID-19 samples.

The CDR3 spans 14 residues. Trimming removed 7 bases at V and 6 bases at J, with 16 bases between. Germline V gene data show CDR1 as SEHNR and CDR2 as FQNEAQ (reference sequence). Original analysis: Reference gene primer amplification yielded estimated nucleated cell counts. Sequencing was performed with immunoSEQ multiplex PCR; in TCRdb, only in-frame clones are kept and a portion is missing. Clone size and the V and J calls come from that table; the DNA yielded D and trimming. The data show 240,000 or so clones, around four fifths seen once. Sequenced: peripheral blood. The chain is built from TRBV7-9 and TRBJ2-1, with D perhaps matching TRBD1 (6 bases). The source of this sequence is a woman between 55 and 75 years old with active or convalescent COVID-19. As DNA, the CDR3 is TGTGCCAGCAATGGACAGAGTCACCGCAATGAGCAGTTCTTC. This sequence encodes CASNGQSHRNEQFF.